Reported below is one T cell receptor beta chain. These data belong to a study of blood T cell repertoires in COVID-19. Across the study: The samples span acute and convalescent COVID-19 from the United States, Italy and Spain. PBMCs, B-cell-depleted T cells, or T cells provided the cDNA or gDNA that made up the material.

In the source study's methods: Researchers report that nucleated cell counts were estimated from reference gene primer amplification. Measured with immunoSEQ multiplex PCR; TCRdb has only the in-frame clones, and not every one. The V and J calls and clone size were taken over from that table, and D and trimming were inferred from the DNA. Here the sample spans 200,000 to 250,000 clones, around 80% being singletons. Sequencing was done on a sample of peripheral blood. This clonotype was sampled from a human donor in a cohort sampled during active COVID-19.

Here the CDR3 DNA reads TGTGCCAGCAGAGGGACAGAACTTAATGAAAAACTGTTTTTT. Translating gives CASRGTELNEKLFF. The chain employs TRBV2 and TRBJ1-4; 7 bases fit TRBD1. The germline gives CDR1 SNHLY, CDR2 FYNNEI. CDR3 length: 14 amino acids. V lost 6 bases and J lost 4; bases outside the gene matches: 5.